This T cell receptor (beta chain) is from a study of T cells in Graves' hyperthyroidism and ophthalmopathy. General study points: Blood samples included most of the expanded thyroid clonotypes exceeding 0.001.

An approximately 10 ml volume of fresh peripheral blood provided the PBMCs. The CDR3 regions of TCR beta were amplified from RNA transcripts. The primer set for the first-round RT-PCR of the TCR CDR3 was HTBI. TCRdb re-analysed the multiplex PCR reads in MiXCR, keeping a single row per CDR3 protein. The table records fewer than 450,000 distinct CDR3 sequences, over 12% of them present only once. The V and J ends lost 0 bases and 5 bases, in that order; junction bases with no gene match: 25. The CDR3 is 21 amino acids. Germline V gene data show CDR1 as DFQATT and CDR2 as SNEGSKA (reference sequence). This clonotype has a count of ten or more. Its target is not known.

Sequenced input: blood. The V gene is TRBV20-1, the J gene TRBJ2-1, with 7 bases fitting TRBD2. This TCR was recovered from a man in his fifties with Graves' ophthalmopathy. The CDR3: CSARDKGRELSAVPFHNEQFF. The CDR3 nucleotides read TGCAGTGCTAGAGATAAGGGGCGGGAGTTATCAGCGGTACCATTCCACAATGAGCAGTTCTTC.